This T cell receptor (beta chain) was recorded in a study of T cell repertoires in cytomegalovirus infection. On the study more broadly: Shared public TCR beta signatures pointed to both CMV infection and a matching HLA type.

Concerning this clonotype itself: Its antigen is as yet unknown.

Study outcomes and limitations: In two of eight donors, the top clonotype was HLA-C-restricted CMV-specific.

TCRdb used MiXCR to reprocess the reads, holding one entry per CDR3 protein. The sample lists 490,000 or so distinct CDR3 sequences, about 11% occurring once. The CDR3 has 16 residues. J lost 7 bases, V lost 3 bases, and 8 bases had no gene match. Germline values: CDR1 LGHDT, CDR2 YNNKEL (reference sequence). This chain connects TRBV3-1 to TRBJ2-1; 11 bases agree with TRBD2. The sequence was obtained from a human donor in good health (CMV status not recorded). Some clones in this sample may be carry-over from other donors' samples. The specimen sequenced was PBMCs. The CDR3 sequence is CASSQPLTSGRNEQFF. Here the CDR3 DNA reads TGTGCCAGCAGCCAGCCCCTCACTAGCGGGAGAAATGAGCAGTTCTTC.